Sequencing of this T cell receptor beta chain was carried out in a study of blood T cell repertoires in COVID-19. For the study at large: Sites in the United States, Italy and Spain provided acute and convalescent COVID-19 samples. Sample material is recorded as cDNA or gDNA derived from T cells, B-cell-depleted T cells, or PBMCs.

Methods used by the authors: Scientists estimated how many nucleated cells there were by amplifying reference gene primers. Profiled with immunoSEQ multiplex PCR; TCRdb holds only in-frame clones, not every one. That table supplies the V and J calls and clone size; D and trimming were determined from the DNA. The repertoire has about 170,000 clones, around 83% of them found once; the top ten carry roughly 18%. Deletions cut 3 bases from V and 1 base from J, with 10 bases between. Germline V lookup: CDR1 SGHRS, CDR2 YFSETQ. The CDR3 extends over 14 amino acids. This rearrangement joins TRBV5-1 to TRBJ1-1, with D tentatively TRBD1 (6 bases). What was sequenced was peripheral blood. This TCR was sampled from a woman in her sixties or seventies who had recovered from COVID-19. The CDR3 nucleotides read TGCGCCAGCAGCTCGGACAGACCGAACACTGAAGCTTTCTTT. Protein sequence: CASSSDRPNTEAFF. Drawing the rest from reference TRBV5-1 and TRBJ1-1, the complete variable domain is KAGVTQTPRYLIKTRGQQVTLSCSPISGHRSVSWYQQTPGQGLQFLFEYFSETQRNKGNFPGRFSGRQFSNSRSEMNVSTLELGDSALYLCASSSDRPNTEAFFGQGTRLTVV.